These 2 T cell receptor beta chains were all obtained from the same sample, sequenced in a study of blood T cells in healthy people across ages. Together with a sample-barcoded 5' primer, a J-beta primer mix was included in a second PCR lasting roughly 6 to 12 cycles. TCRdb processed the 5' RACE reads anew with MiXCR; each CDR3 protein has one entry. The data hold roughly 1.7 million distinct CDR3 sequences, with almost 35% observed a single time. Specimen: blood. All receptors come from a woman in her 30s in good health.

At least ten counts were recorded for this clonotype. The CDR3 coding sequence is TGTGCCAGCAGGCCCCTAGCGGGCACAGATACGCAGTATTTT. Translating it yields CASRPLAGTDTQYF. The chain combines TRBV3-1 with TRBJ2-3, with TRBD2 identical over 7 bases. The CDR3 is 14 amino acids. Trimming cost V 6 bases and J 1 base; bases outside gene matches: 4. Per the germline V gene, CDR1 is LGHDT and CDR2 is YNNKEL (reference sequence).

This chain connects TRBV27 to TRBJ1-4; TRBD1 might be the D (5 bases). The CDR3 extends over 13 amino acids. The V end was cut by 3 bases, the J end by 8 bases, with 10 bases between. Germline V lookup: CDR1 MNHEY, CDR2 SMNVEV (reference sequence). CDR3 DNA: TGTGCCAGCAGTTTCGATGGGGACGAAAAACTGTTTTTT. As protein: CASSFDGDEKLFF.